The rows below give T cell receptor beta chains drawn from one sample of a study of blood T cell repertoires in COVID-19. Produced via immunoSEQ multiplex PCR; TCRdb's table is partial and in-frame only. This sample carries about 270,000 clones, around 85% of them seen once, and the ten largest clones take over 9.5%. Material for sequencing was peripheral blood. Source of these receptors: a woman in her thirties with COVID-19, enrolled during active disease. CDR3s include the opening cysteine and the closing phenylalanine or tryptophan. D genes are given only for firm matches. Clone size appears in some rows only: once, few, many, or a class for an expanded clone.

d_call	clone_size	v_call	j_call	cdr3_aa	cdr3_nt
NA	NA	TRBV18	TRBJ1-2	CASEGLRGYTF	TGTGCCAGCGAGGGACTACGAGGCTACACCTTC
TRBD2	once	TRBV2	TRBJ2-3	CASSAAGSSTQYF	TGTGCCAGCAGTGCAGCGGGGAGTTCTACGCAGTATTTT
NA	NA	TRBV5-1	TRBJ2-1	CASSLGQSVHEQFF	TGCGCCAGCAGCTTGGGACAGAGTGTCCATGAGCAGTTCTTC
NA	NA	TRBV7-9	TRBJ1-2	CASSHGQLGYGYTF	TGTGCCAGCAGCCATGGACAGTTGGGCTATGGCTACACCTTC
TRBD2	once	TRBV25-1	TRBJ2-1	CASSSGLADYNEQFF	TGTGCCAGCAGTTCGGGACTAGCGGATTACAATGAGCAGTTCTTC
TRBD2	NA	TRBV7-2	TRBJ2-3	CASSSTSADTQYF	TGTGCCAGCAGCTCCACTAGCGCAGATACGCAGTATTTT
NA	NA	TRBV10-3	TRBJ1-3	CAIRGSAGNTIYF	TGTGCCATCAGAGGTAGCGCTGGAAACACCATATATTTT
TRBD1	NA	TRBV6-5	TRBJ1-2	CASIRTGPLSYGYTF	TGTGCCAGCATCCGGACAGGCCCGCTTTCCTATGGCTACACCTTC
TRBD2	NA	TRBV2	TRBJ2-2	CASKGLAGGTGELFF	TGTGCCAGCAAAGGGCTAGCGGGAGGCACCGGGGAGCTGTTTTTT
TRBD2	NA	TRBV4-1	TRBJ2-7	CASSQAQTSAGVAYEQYF	TGCGCCAGCAGCCAAGCCCAGACATCTGCGGGGGTGGCCTACGAGCAGTACTTC
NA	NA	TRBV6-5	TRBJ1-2	CASTVLLRSYGYTF	TGTGCCAGCACTGTACTTCTGAGGAGCTATGGCTACACCTTC
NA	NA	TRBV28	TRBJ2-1	CASSLQALYNEQFF	TGTGCCAGCAGTTTGCAGGCTTTATACAATGAGCAGTTCTTC
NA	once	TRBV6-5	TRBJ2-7	CASSLGGIGYEQYF	TGTGCCAGCAGTTTGGGGGGTATCGGGTACGAGCAGTACTTC
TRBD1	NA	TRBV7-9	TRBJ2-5	CASSFTETGVVDPDF	TGTGCCAGCAGCTTTACTGAGACAGGGGTGGTAGACCCAGACTTC
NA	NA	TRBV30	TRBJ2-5	CAWSPLAIPSETQYF	TGTGCCTGGAGTCCCCTAGCAATCCCCTCGGAGACCCAGTACTTC
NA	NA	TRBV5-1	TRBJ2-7	CASSRGQRSSYEQYF	TGCGCCAGCAGCCGAGGACAGAGGAGCTCCTACGAGCAGTACTTC
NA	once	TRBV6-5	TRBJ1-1	CASRQGPTEAFF	TGTGCCAGCAGACAGGGACCCACTGAAGCTTTCTTT
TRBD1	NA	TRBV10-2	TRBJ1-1	CATLTGPNTEAFF	TGCGCCACCCTGACAGGGCCGAACACTGAAGCTTTCTTT
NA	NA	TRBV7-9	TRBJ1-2	CASSSVGQSHRFYGYTF	TGTGCCAGCAGCTCCGTAGGACAGTCCCACCGATTCTATGGCTACACCTTC
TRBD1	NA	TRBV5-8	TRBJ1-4	CASSFRQGGNEKLFF	TGTGCCAGCAGCTTTAGACAGGGGGGGAACGAAAAACTGTTTTTT
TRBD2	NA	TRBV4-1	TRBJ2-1	CASSQVSGGLNNEQFF	TGCGCCAGCAGCCAAGTTAGCGGGGGGTTAAACAATGAGCAGTTCTTC
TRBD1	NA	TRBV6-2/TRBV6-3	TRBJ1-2	CASSYVPTGELNYGYTF	TGTGCCAGCAGTTACGTACCAACAGGGGAACTTAACTATGGCTACACCTTC
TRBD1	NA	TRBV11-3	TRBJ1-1	CASSLQGQNTEAFF	TGTGCCAGCAGTCTACAGGGGCAGAACACTGAAGCTTTCTTT
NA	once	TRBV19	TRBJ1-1	CASSIGEGAEAFF	TGTGCCAGTAGTATAGGGGAGGGTGCTGAAGCTTTCTTT
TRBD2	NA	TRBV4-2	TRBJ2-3	CASSQTTSGLDTQYF	TGTGCCAGCAGCCAAACCACTAGCGGGCTGGATACGCAGTATTTT
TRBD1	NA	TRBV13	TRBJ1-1	CASSLYPGQGQTEAFF	TGTGCCAGCAGCTTGTATCCGGGACAGGGACAAACTGAAGCTTTCTTT
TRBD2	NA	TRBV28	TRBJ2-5	CASSLAVPLRAGGQPETQYF	TGTGCCAGCAGTTTAGCTGTCCCCCTCCGAGCGGGGGGGCAGCCAGAGACCCAGTACTTC
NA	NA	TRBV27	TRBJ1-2	CASGTTGYYGYTF	TGTGCCAGCGGCACGACAGGCTACTATGGCTACACCTTC
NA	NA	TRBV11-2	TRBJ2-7	CASSTPTNPYEQYF	TGTGCCAGCAGCACTCCGACTAACCCCTACGAGCAGTACTTC
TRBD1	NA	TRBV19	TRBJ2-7	CASSATGTGVREQYF	TGTGCCAGTAGTGCGACCGGGACAGGGGTCCGCGAGCAGTACTTC
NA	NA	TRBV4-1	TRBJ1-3	CASSPRYLFSGNTIYF	TGCGCCAGCAGCCCAAGATACTTATTCTCTGGAAACACCATATATTTT
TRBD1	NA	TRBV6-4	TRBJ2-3	CATSGGMGTGGFRDTQYF	TGTGCCACCAGCGGCGGAATGGGGACAGGGGGCTTTAGAGATACGCAGTATTTT
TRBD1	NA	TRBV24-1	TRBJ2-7	CATSEAGGSYEQYF	TGTGCCACCAGTGAGGCAGGGGGCTCCTACGAGCAGTACTTC
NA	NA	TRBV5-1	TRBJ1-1	CASSPRGENTEAFF	TGCGCCAGCAGCCCGCGGGGGGAGAACACTGAAGCTTTCTTT
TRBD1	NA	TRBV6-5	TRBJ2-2	CASSYSKGALTGELFF	TGTGCCAGCAGTTACTCGAAGGGGGCCCTGACCGGGGAGCTGTTTTTT
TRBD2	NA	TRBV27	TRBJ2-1	CASSLSIGLAGGSYNEQFF	TGTGCCAGCAGTTTATCGATCGGGTTAGCGGGGGGCTCCTACAATGAGCAGTTCTTC
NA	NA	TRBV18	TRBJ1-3	CASSPLEGRQSTIYF	TGTGCCAGCTCGCCTTTAGAAGGGAGGCAAAGTACCATATATTTT
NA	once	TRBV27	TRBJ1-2	CASSVGGGGYTF	TGTGCCAGCAGTGTGGGGGGAGGTGGCTACACCTTC
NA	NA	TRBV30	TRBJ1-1	CAWRPGAFF	TGTGCCTGGAGACCCGGAGCTTTCTTT
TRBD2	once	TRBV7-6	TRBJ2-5	CASSVGTSGGEYWRETQYF	TGTGCCAGCAGCGTGGGGACTAGCGGGGGGGAATATTGGAGAGAGACCCAGTACTTC
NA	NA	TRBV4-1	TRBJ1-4	CASSQSWGVPNEKLFF	TGCGCCAGCAGCCAATCCTGGGGGGTACCAAATGAAAAACTGTTTTTT
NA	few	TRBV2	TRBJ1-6	CASSEGRDNSPLHF	TGTGCCAGCAGTGAAGGCAGGGATAATTCACCCCTCCACTTT
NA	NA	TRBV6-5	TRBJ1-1	CASSYTEEGAEAFF	TGTGCCAGCAGTTATACCGAAGAGGGGGCTGAAGCTTTCTTT
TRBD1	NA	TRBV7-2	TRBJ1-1	CASSHPQGENTEAFF	TGTGCCAGCAGCCACCCCCAGGGGGAGAACACTGAAGCTTTCTTT